This T cell receptor beta chain was captured by sequencing in a study of blood T cell repertoires in COVID-19. The overall study: Material from acute and convalescent COVID-19 was sourced from the United States, Italy and Spain. T cells, B-cell-depleted T cells, or PBMCs provided the cDNA or gDNA that served as material.

In germline, CDR1 is LNHDA, CDR2 SQIVND (reference sequence). The V end was cut by 1 base, the J end by 3 bases, with 10 bases between. The CDR3 is 14 residues long. Per the original data handling: Reference gene primer amplification gave estimated nucleated cell counts. The repertoire was sequenced with immunoSEQ multiplex PCR; TCRdb's copy has only in-frame clones and lacks some. The V and J calls and clone size were taken over from that table, and D and trimming were inferred from the DNA. This table holds roughly 47,000 clones, about 87% found once. The J gene is TRBJ2-7, the V gene TRBV19, with D tentatively TRBD2 (5 bases). Sequencing was done on a sample of peripheral blood. The TCR was taken from a man in his forties or fifties with acute or convalescent COVID-19. The CDR3 spells CASSIVGSDYEQYF. The DNA of the CDR3 is TGTGCCAGTAGTATAGTCGGTAGCGACTACGAGCAGTACTTC.